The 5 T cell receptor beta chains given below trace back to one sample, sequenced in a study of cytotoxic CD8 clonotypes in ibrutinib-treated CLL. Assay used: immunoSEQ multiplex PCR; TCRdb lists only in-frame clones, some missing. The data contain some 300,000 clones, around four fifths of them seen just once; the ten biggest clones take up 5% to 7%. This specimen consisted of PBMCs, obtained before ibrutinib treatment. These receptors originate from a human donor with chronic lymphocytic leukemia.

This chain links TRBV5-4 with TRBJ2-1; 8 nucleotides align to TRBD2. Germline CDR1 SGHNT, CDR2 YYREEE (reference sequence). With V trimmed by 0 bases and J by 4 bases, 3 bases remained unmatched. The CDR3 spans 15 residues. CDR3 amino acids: CASSLAGLGYNEQFF. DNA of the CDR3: TGTGCCAGCAGCTTGGCGGGACTAGGGTACAATGAGCAGTTCTTC.

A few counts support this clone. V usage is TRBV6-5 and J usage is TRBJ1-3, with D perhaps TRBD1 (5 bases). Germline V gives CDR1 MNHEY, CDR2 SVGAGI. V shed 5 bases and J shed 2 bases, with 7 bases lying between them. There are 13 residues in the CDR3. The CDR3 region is CASSRGTGNTIYF. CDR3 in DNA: TGTGCCAGCAGTCGGGGGACTGGAAACACCATATATTTT.

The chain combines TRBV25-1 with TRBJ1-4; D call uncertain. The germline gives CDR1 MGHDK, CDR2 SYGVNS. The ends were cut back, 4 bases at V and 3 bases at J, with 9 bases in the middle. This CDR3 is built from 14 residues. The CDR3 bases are TGTGCCAGCAGTGTAGGCCGCTCTAATGAAAAACTGTTTTTT. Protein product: CASSVGRSNEKLFF.

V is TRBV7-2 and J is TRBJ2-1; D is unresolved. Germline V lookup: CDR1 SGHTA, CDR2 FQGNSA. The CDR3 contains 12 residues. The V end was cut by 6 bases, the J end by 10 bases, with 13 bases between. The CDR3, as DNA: TGTGCCAGCAGGACGACGCTGGGGGAGCAGTTCTTC. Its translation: CASRTTLGEQFF. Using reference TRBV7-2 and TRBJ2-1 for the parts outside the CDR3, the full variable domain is GAGVSQSPSNKVTEKGKDVELRCDPISGHTALYWYRQSLGQGLEFLIYFQGNSAPDKSGLPSDRFSAERTGGSVSTLTIQRTQQEDSAVYLCASRTTLGEQFFGPGTRLTVL.

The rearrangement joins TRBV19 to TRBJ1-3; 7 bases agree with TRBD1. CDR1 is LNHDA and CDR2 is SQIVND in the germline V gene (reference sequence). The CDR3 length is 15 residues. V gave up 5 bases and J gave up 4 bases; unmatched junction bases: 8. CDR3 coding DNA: TGTGCCAGTAGTGCCTACAGGGGTTCGGGAAACACCATATATTTT. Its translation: CASSAYRGSGNTIYF.